Below are 5 T cell receptor beta chains sequenced from a single sample in a study of regulatory T cells in long-lasting Graves disease. Sequencing libraries for TCR beta were prepared with iRepertoire HTBI primers and Arm-PCR of CDR3 regions. TCRdb itself ran the multiplex PCR reads through MiXCR, one entry per CDR3 protein. The sample consists of about 470,000 distinct CDR3 sequences, about 15% of them appearing once. The time point here: newly diagnosed GD, antithyroid drugs for less than 3 months. Researchers made the TCR library from RNA that was extracted from PBMCs. These data also formed part of another study, on T cells in Graves' hyperthyroidism and ophthalmopathy.

The sample here was peripheral blood mononuclear cells (PBMCs), taken at new diagnosis, from a patient treated with antithyroid drugs. These TCRs come from a woman in her thirties with Graves disease.

This clonotype was seen ten or more times. The J gene is TRBJ1-2, the V gene TRBV12-3 or TRBV12-4, with 7 positions matching TRBD1. V lost 6 bases and J lost 5; bases outside the gene matches: 9. The CDR3 has 14 residues. The CDR3 DNA reads as TGTGCCAGCAGGCGACAGGGAGGGCCATATGGCTACACCTTC. Amino acid sequence: CASRRQGGPYGYTF.

The chain is built from TRBV5-6 and TRBJ2-2; D gene ambiguous. V was clipped by 0 bases and J by 6 bases, with 9 bases between them. Germline V gene lookup returns CDR1 SGHDT and CDR2 YYEEEE. The CDR3 is 14 amino acids. CDR3: CASSLDHGPGELFF. The DNA for the CDR3 is TGTGCCAGCAGCTTGGATCATGGGCCCGGGGAGCTGTTTTTT.

The rearrangement links TRBV18 to TRBJ1-3, with D uncertain. V lost 1 base and J 0 bases, leaving 10 bases between the germline ends. This CDR3 region has 16 residues. Germline V gene lookup returns CDR1 KGHSH and CDR2 LQKENI. As DNA, the CDR3 is TGTGCCAGCTCACCACGGGAGGAGATCTCTGGAAACACCATATATTTT. It codes for CASSPREEISGNTIYF.

This clonotype has ten or more counts. The junction differs from germline at one of its ends, possibly a read error. The genes are TRBV11-2 and TRBJ2-6; 8 bases are a match to TRBD2. The germline V gene encodes CDR1 SGHAT and CDR2 FQNNGV. CDR3 length: 17 residues. The CDR3 here is CASSLDAGGAGANVLTF. CDR3 in DNA: TGTGCCAGCAGCCTAGATGCGGGGGGCGCTGGGGCCAACGTCCTGACTTTC.

This clonotype was seen at least ten times. The chain joins TRBV28 to TRBJ2-3; D unclear. Germline CDR1 reads MDHEN; CDR2 reads SYDVKM. The CDR3 is 15 amino acids. Trimming removed 3 bases at V and 1 base at J, with 11 bases between. The CDR3 protein is CASSFYRERTDTQYF. In DNA, the CDR3 is TGTGCCAGCAGTTTCTACCGCGAGCGCACAGATACGCAGTATTTT.